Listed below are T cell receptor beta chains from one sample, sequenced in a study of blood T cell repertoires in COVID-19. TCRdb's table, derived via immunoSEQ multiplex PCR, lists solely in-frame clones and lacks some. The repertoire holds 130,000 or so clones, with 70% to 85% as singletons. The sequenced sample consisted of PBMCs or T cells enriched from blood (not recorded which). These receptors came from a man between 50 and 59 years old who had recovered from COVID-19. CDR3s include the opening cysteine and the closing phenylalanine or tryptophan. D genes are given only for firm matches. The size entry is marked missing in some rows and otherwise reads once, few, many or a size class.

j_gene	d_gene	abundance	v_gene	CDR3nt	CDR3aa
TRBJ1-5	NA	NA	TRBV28	TGTGCCAGCAGTTATCAGGGGAATCAGCCCCAGCATTTT	CASSYQGNQPQHF
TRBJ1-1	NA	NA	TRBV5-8	TGTGCCAGCAAGAGGGCCCCGGGGTTTAACACTGAAGCTTTCTTT	CASKRAPGFNTEAFF
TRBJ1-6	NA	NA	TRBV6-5	TGTGCCAGCACCGCGACAGGAGATAATTCACCCCTCCACTTT	CASTATGDNSPLHF
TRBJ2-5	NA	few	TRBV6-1	TGTGCCAGCAGGGCAGGAGGTCAAGAGACCCAGTACTTC	CASRAGGQETQYF
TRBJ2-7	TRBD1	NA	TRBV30	TGTGCCTGGAGTGTACTTGAGACAGGGAGTTACGAGCAGTACTTC	CAWSVLETGSYEQYF
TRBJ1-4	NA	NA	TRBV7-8	TGTGCCAGCAGCAGCTACCGCGTACCTAATGAAAAACTGTTTTTT	CASSSYRVPNEKLFF
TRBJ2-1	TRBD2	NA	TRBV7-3	TGTGCCAGCGGGCGGGGGGGCCGGTACAATGAGCAGTTCTTC	CASGRGGRYNEQFF
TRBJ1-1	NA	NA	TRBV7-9	TGTGCCAGCAGCCTTGGGCAGCTGAACACTGAAGCTTTCTTT	CASSLGQLNTEAFF
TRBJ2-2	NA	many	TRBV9	TGTGCCAGCAGCGGTACAGGGTCCGGGGAGCTGTTTTTT	CASSGTGSGELFF
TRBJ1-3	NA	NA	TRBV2	TGTGCCAGCAGCAGGTCGGCCTCTGGAAACACCATATATTTT	CASSRSASGNTIYF